One and the same sample provided the 25 T cell receptor beta chains below, sequenced in a study of patients and donors after allogeneic stem cell transplantation. Using its own MiXCR run on the RT-PCR reads, TCRdb lists one record per CDR3 protein. The table records about 150,000 distinct CDR3 sequences, approximately 22% of them present only once. Sequenced: blood, either unsorted or a sorted T cell fraction (not recorded which). The receptors originated from a human donor who was either an allogeneic HSCT recipient or a stem cell or donor lymphocyte infusion donor (not recorded which). It is not recorded whose cells these are; they may come from a transplant donor.

This clonotype was counted only a few times. This CDR3 reads CSVVGAPGTPNTEAFF. The CDR3 bases are TGCAGCGTTGTGGGAGCTCCCGGGACACCGAACACTGAAGCTTTCTTT. The chain carries TRBV29-1 and TRBJ1-1; a weak D match, TRBD1 (6 bases). The CDR3 contains 16 residues. V was pared by 4 bases and J by 1 base, with 19 bases between. Germline lookup yields CDR1 SQVTM and CDR2 ANQGSEA.

This clonotype was found a few times. The rearrangement uses TRBV14 and TRBJ1-2, with D tentatively TRBD1 (6 bases). Germline CDR1 is SGHDN and CDR2 is FVKESK. The CDR3 runs to 14 residues. V was clipped by 0 bases and J by 5 bases, with 10 bases between them. The chain's CDR3 is CASSQERTAYGYTF. The CDR3 DNA follows: TGTGCCAGCAGCCAAGAAAGGACAGCATATGGCTACACCTTC.

This clonotype showed up just a few times. The chain is built from TRBV5-1 and TRBJ2-2, with D possibly being TRBD2 (6 bases). Germline V CDR1 and CDR2: SGHRS, YFSETQ. Trimming cost V 4 bases and J 5 bases, with 12 bases left between them. The CDR3 length is 14 residues. As DNA, the CDR3 is TGCGCCAGCAGCCGTATAGCGGAAACCGGGGAGCTGTTTTTT. Translating it yields CASSRIAETGELFF.

This clonotype was detected once. The rearrangement links TRBV5-1 to TRBJ2-7; D unclear. V shed 3 bases and J shed 3 bases, with 7 bases lying between them. This CDR3 has 12 amino acids. Germline lookup yields CDR1 SGHRS and CDR2 YFSETQ. The CDR3 protein is CASSSARYEQYF. DNA for the CDR3: TGCGCCAGCAGCTCCGCCCGCTACGAGCAGTACTTC.

This clonotype was counted once. The chain is built from TRBV24-1 and TRBJ1-1, with D perhaps matching TRBD1 (5 bases). V lost 9 bases to trimming and J lost 3 bases, with 7 bases between them. This CDR3 comprises 11 residues. The germline V gene encodes CDR1 KGHDR and CDR2 SFDVKD. CDR3 nucleotide sequence: TGTGCCACCGGGGGGGACACTGAAGCTTTCTTT. Encoded protein: CATGGDTEAFF.

CDR3 in DNA: TGCAGTGCTAGATCCCCCCGACTAGCGGGAGGAGATGAGCAGTTCTTC. Its translation is CSARSPRLAGGDEQFF. The J gene is TRBJ2-1, the V gene TRBV20-1; 13 bases match TRBD2. The trim removed 2 bases at V and 8 bases at J, leaving 9 bases unmatched. The CDR3 has 16 residues. The germline gives CDR1 DFQATT, CDR2 SNEGSKA (reference sequence).

Only a few counts were recorded for this clonotype. This chain uses TRBV10-3 with TRBJ2-3; D is uncertain. Germline V CDR1 and CDR2: ENHRY, SYGVKD. CDR3 size: 13 residues. V lost 7 bases and J 2 bases, leaving 10 bases between the germline ends. This CDR3 reads CAINGEATDTQYF. DNA of the CDR3: TGTGCCATCAATGGTGAGGCCACAGATACGCAGTATTTT.

This clonotype occurred a few times. Here the CDR3 DNA reads TGCAGCGTTGAGGCTAGTAACCCCGTCTCCTACGAGCAGTACTTC. As protein: CSVEASNPVSYEQYF. The chain recombines TRBV29-1 with TRBJ2-7; D not certain. V was clipped by 3 bases and J by 0 bases, with 15 bases between them. The germline CDR1 and CDR2 sequences are SQVTM and ANQGSEA. CDR3 length: 15 residues.

This clonotype was detected only a few times. V and J are TRBV6-5 and TRBJ1-2; 9 bases fit TRBD1. The CDR3 has 15 residues. The trim removed 4 bases at V and 4 bases at J, leaving 7 bases unmatched. Germline values: CDR1 MNHEY, CDR2 SVGAGI. The CDR3 bases are TGTGCCAGCAGTTGGGGACAGGGAGGCGGCTATGGCTACACCTTC. Amino acid sequence: CASSWGQGGGYGYTF.

This clonotype was seen many times. V is TRBV10-3 and J is TRBJ1-1, with TRBD1 identical over 8 bases. There are 13 residues in the CDR3. Germline V gives CDR1 ENHRY, CDR2 SYGVKD. V dropped 7 bases and J dropped 6; count of bases not matched to a gene: 7. The CDR3: CAINLDRAAEAFF. The CDR3 DNA reads TGTGCCATCAACTTGGACAGGGCCGCTGAAGCTTTCTTT.

This clonotype showed up just a few times. The chain joins TRBV19 to TRBJ1-5; D perhaps matches TRBD1 (6 bases). CDR3 length: 15 residues. Germline V gene data show CDR1 as LNHDA and CDR2 as SQIVND (reference sequence). The germline V and J ends were trimmed by 5 bases and 2 bases, with 13 bases remaining between them. CDR3 amino acids: CASSPQGGGNQPQHF. CDR3 sequence (DNA): TGTGCCAGTAGTCCACAGGGCGGGGGCAATCAGCCCCAGCATTTT.

The V gene is TRBV12-3 or TRBV12-4, the J gene TRBJ1-2; D gene uncertain. The CDR3 has 18 amino acids. Trimming cost V 5 bases and J 0 bases, with 22 bases left between them. CDR3 region: CASSPRLRSPSSNYGYTF. In DNA, the CDR3 is TGTGCCAGCAGTCCCCGACTTCGGTCCCCAAGCTCTAACTATGGCTACACCTTC.

J is TRBJ2-1 and V is TRBV24-1; TRBD2 is a possible D gene (5 bases). V lost 4 bases and J lost 10, with 13 bases in between. The CDR3 spans 13 residues. The germline V gene encodes CDR1 KGHDR and CDR2 SFDVKD. For the CDR3, the DNA is TGTGCCACCAGTGACCCTCCGGGGTGGGAGCAGTTCTTC. This translates into CATSDPPGWEQFF.

The chain recombines TRBV27 with TRBJ1-5; the match to TRBD1 covers 7 bases. This CDR3 has 16 amino acids. V shed 6 bases, J shed 3 bases, and the junction held 11 bases outside the gene matches. Germline-derived CDR1 and CDR2 are MNHEY and SMNVEV (reference sequence). The CDR3 protein is CASREWGTEHNQPQHF. Here the CDR3 DNA reads TGTGCCAGCAGAGAGTGGGGGACAGAACACAATCAGCCCCAGCATTTT.

The chain uses TRBV11-2 and TRBJ1-1; possible D gene TRBD1, 5 bases. The CDR3 runs to 13 residues. Trimming removed 2 bases from V and 8 bases from J, with 12 bases in between. Per germline, CDR1 SGHAT and CDR2 FQNNGV. The CDR3 here is CASSLSRDFEAFF. CDR3 nucleotides: TGTGCCAGCAGCTTAAGCCGGGACTTCGAAGCTTTCTTT. The full variable domain, with the rest looked up from reference TRBV11-2 and TRBJ1-1, is EAGVAQSPRYKIIEKRQSVAFWCNPISGHATLYWYQQILGQGPKLLIQFQNNGVVDDSQLPKDRFSAERLKGVDSTLKIQPAKLEDSAVYLCASSLSRDFEAFFGQGTRLTVV.

This clonotype was observed a handful of times. The rearrangement links TRBV7-2 to TRBJ1-1; 7 nucleotides line up with TRBD1. CDR1 SGHTA and CDR2 FQGNSA come from the germline V gene. J was trimmed by 6 bases and V by 2 bases; bases with no gene match: 9. This CDR3 spans 15 amino acids. In nucleotides, the CDR3 is TGTGCCAGCAGCTTACAAGGGGGCAGGTTTGCTGAAGCTTTCTTT. Translating it yields CASSLQGGRFAEAFF.

This clonotype was seen more than once but under ten times. V and J are TRBV6-2 or TRBV6-3 and TRBJ2-7; perhaps TRBD2 as D (5 bases). The CDR3 extends over 14 amino acids. Per the germline V gene, CDR1 is MNHEY and CDR2 is SVGEGT. Trimming shortened V by 2 bases and J by 3 bases, and 11 bases separated the two germline ends. The CDR3 reads CASSYLPGFYEQYF. CDR3 sequence (DNA): TGTGCCAGCAGTTACCTTCCGGGATTCTACGAGCAGTACTTC.

The rearrangement uses TRBV24-1 and TRBJ2-1, with D unclear. The germline V gene has CDR1 KGHDR and CDR2 SFDVKD. V was clipped by 12 bases and J by 2 bases, with 19 bases between them. CDR3 length: 15 amino acids. The CDR3 coding sequence is TGTGCCGCAAACCGAGGCACAGAGCCCTACAATGAGCAGTTCTTC. It encodes CAANRGTEPYNEQFF.

This clonotype was picked up many times. The gene calls are TRBV12-3 or TRBV12-4 and TRBJ1-4; no clear D. The CDR3 totals 11 residues. V lost 7 bases and J 8 bases, leaving 8 bases between the germline ends. The CDR3 DNA reads TGTGCCAGCAAATCAGAGGAAAAACTGTTTTTT. Translating gives CASKSEEKLFF.

This clonotype was recorded a few times. The chain employs TRBV29-1 and TRBJ2-7; a possible D gene is TRBD2 (6 bases). CDR1 SQVTM and CDR2 ANQGSEA come from the germline V gene. The CDR3 runs 14 residues. The ends were cut back, 4 bases at V and 2 bases at J, with 15 bases in the middle. The CDR3 loop is CSVVCGEEPYEQYF. The CDR3 DNA reads as TGCAGCGTTGTCTGTGGGGAGGAGCCCTACGAGCAGTACTTC.

This chain joins TRBV7-2 and TRBJ2-1; TRBD2 matches at 9 bases. The germline V gene encodes CDR1 SGHTA and CDR2 FQGNSA. Trimming removed 0 bases from V and 1 base from J; junction bases left unmatched: 7. CDR3 length equals 18 residues. The CDR3 DNA is TGTGCCAGCAGCTTAGCGGGGGGGCTAGCGGGATCCTACAATGAGCAGTTCTTC. Amino acid sequence: CASSLAGGLAGSYNEQFF.

This clonotype has only a few counts. The J gene is TRBJ2-3, the V gene TRBV20-1, with D maybe TRBD2 (5 bases). This CDR3 region has 15 residues. Trimming removed 6 bases at V and 6 bases at J, with 22 bases between. Germline CDR1 DFQATT, CDR2 SNEGSKA (reference sequence). The CDR3 DNA sequence: TGCAGTGCACATCCGGGAACCTCTTTGTACGATACGCAGTATTTT. Translating gives CSAHPGTSLYDTQYF.

This clonotype has ten or more counts. J is TRBJ1-5 and V is TRBV6-6; D is undetermined. Germline lookup yields CDR1 MNHNY and CDR2 SVGAGI (reference sequence). The V and J ends lost 4 bases and 2 bases respectively, with 9 bases between them. The CDR3 loop spans 14 amino acids. The chain's CDR3 is CASSLYRRNQPQHF. In nucleotides, the CDR3 is TGTGCCAGCAGTTTATACAGACGCAATCAGCCCCAGCATTTT.

Only a few counts were recorded for this clonotype. The chain is built from TRBV15 and TRBJ1-5, with D unclear. Germline lookup yields CDR1 LNHNV and CDR2 YYDKDF (reference sequence). V was shortened by 4 bases and J by 1 base, with 5 bases between the two germline ends. The CDR3 has 13 amino acids. CDR3 loop: CATSIDSNQPQHF. CDR3 sequence (DNA): TGTGCCACCAGCATCGACAGCAATCAGCCCCAGCATTTT.

This sequence joins TRBV18 and TRBJ2-1, with D hard to call. Trimming left V 8 bases short and J 6 bases short, with 14 bases between. Germline CDR1 reads KGHSH; CDR2 reads LQKENI. The CDR3 runs to 13 residues. CDR3 sequence reads: CASTMAVLNEQFF. The CDR3 coding sequence is TGTGCCAGCACCATGGCCGTGCTCAATGAGCAGTTCTTC.